This T cell receptor (beta chain) was observed in a study of blood T cell repertoires in COVID-19. Study context: Material from acute and convalescent COVID-19 was sourced from the United States, Italy and Spain. The cDNA or gDNA used as material had been derived from T cells, B-cell-depleted T cells, or PBMCs.

The protocol was immunoSEQ multiplex PCR, while the TCRdb copy is restricted to in-frame clones and leaves out a portion. The table shows about 150,000 clones, with approximately 91% occurring only once. In regard to this clone: The same CDR3 is also encoded by other DNA sequences in this sample.

Followed longitudinally, the Seattle patients had been enrolled during active infection. The V gene lost 4 bases and the J gene lost 3 bases, with 10 bases spanning the gap. The CDR3 has 14 amino acids. In germline, CDR1 is LNHDA, CDR2 SQIVND (reference sequence). The source material was peripheral blood. This chain connects TRBV19 to TRBJ1-5; D perhaps matches TRBD1 (6 bases). This TCR was sampled from a young man with COVID-19, enrolled during active disease. CDR3 loop: CASSTGQLNQPQHF. CDR3 nucleotide sequence: TGTGCCAGTAGTACTGGACAGCTCAATCAGCCCCAGCATTTT. Full variable domain (remainder filled in from reference TRBV19 and TRBJ1-5): DGGITQSPKYLFRKEGQNVTLSCEQNLNHDAMYWYRQDPGQGLRLIYYSQIVNDFQKGDIAEGYSVSREKKESFPLTVTSAQKNPTAFYLCASSTGQLNQPQHFGDGTRLSIL.